Detailed here is one TCR beta chain. Its antigen is as yet unknown. These data originate in a study of immune heterogeneity within non-small cell lung tumors. The authors used around 640 ng of bulk tumor genomic DNA per sample as template. Spaced far apart, several biopsies were taken from each primary tumor during surgery. Curative operations were performed on patients who had untreated, newly diagnosed non-small cell lung cancer. TCR beta CDR3 amplification used multiplex PCR with 32 V and 13 J primers. TCRdb fed the multiplex PCR reads into MiXCR, producing one record per CDR3 protein. The sample yields 10,000 to 15,000 distinct CDR3 sequences, roughly 22% seen once. The germline gives CDR1 LNHDA, CDR2 SQIVND (reference sequence). V dropped 7 bases and J dropped 2 bases, with 14 bases sitting between them. The CDR3 has 14 residues. Study results and limitations: Identical dominant CDR3 beta clonotypes recurred across tumor sites within a patient, alongside site-unique high-frequency clones. Although only moderate, the correlation of local T-cell clonality with local tumor mutational burden was significant (R 0.3 to 0.35). T-cell receptor beta clonotypes at high frequency differed largely between individual patients.

Specimen: lung tumor tissue. The rearrangement joins TRBV19 to TRBJ2-5, with D unresolved. This clonotype was obtained from a man between 60 and 70 years old with non-small cell lung cancer. Here the CDR3 reads CASKKSLPQETQYF. The CDR3 DNA sequence: TGTGCCAGTAAAAAGAGCCTGCCACAAGAGACCCAGTACTTC.